Reported below is one TCR beta chain. No antigen is known for it. Mismatch with germline at one junction end may stem from a read error. The sample belongs to a study of CD8+CD57+ T cells in acquired aplastic anemia. Study-wide points: Patients and controls had CD8+ Simpson's diversity values that were not significantly distinct.

CDR1 and CDR2 (germline): SNHLY, FYNNEI. This CDR3 comprises 14 residues. Genomic DNA provided the template from which TCR beta VDJ and CDR3 profiles were obtained. Using its own MiXCR run on the reads, TCRdb lists one record per CDR3 protein. The sample contains some 120,000 distinct CDR3 sequences, around 48% of which appear only once. The specimen was sorted CD4+, CD8+, or CD8+CD57+ T cells (not recorded which) from PBMCs. This sequence originates from a human donor in good health, serving as a control. This chain joins TRBV2 and TRBJ1-5, with a possible D match to TRBD1 (5 bases). The CDR3, as DNA: TGTGCCGGCAGGAAGAGGGACAGCAATCAGCCCCAGCATTTT. It yields the protein CAGRKRDSNQPQHF. The full variable domain, rest sourced from reference TRBV2 and TRBJ1-5, is EPEVTQTPSHQVTQMGQEVILRCVPISNHLYFYWYRQILGQKVEFLVSFYNNEISEKSEIFDDQFSVERPDGSNFTLKIRSTKLEDSAMYFCAGRKRDSNQPQHFGDGTRLSIL.